This T cell receptor (beta chain) originates from a study of control samples from healthy donors and cancer patients. The CDR3 loop spans 18 amino acids. In germline, CDR1 is SEHNR, CDR2 FQNEAQ (reference sequence). Losses at the gene ends were 3 bases for V and 3 bases for J; bases not matched to a gene: 16. Assay used: immunoSEQ multiplex PCR; TCRdb lists only in-frame clones, some missing. Of around 180,000 clones in the sample, around 90% were seen once. The specimen sequenced was blood. The rearrangement joins TRBV7-9 to TRBJ1-2; 7 bases are shared with TRBD1. This TCR was recovered from a middle-aged woman in good health. The DNA of the CDR3 is TGTGCCAGCAGCTTTGTCGTCTGGGACAGTGGAGGGGACTATGGCTACACCTTC. This encodes CASSFVVWDSGGDYGYTF.